This passage covers 8 T cell receptor beta chains from one sample sequenced in a study of control samples from healthy donors and cancer patients. Clones were read by immunoSEQ multiplex PCR, and TCRdb kept only the in-frame ones, dropping some. This sample has about 130,000 clones, with approximately 90% found just once. The sample consisted of blood. Receptors originate from a man aged 50-59 years in good health.

The J gene is TRBJ2-3, the V gene TRBV5-1; TRBD2 aligns across 8 bases. This CDR3 has 13 residues. The ends lost 9 bases at V and 5 bases at J; junction bases unmatched: 8. Looked up from germline, CDR1 is SGHRS and CDR2 is YFSETQ. The CDR3 DNA reads as TGCGCCACCACCCGGGGGGGCAGAGATACGCAGTATTTT. Translation: CATTRGGRDTQYF.

This chain's CDR3 is CASSIRYGSPVNTEAFF. The CDR3 coding sequence is TGTGCCAGCAGCATTCGTTACGGGTCGCCAGTGAACACTGAAGCTTTCTTT. The J gene is TRBJ1-1, the V gene TRBV5-5; no clear D. The length of the CDR3 is 17 residues. V was trimmed by 4 bases and J by 0 bases, leaving 19 bases between them. The germline gives CDR1 SGHKS, CDR2 YYEKEE (reference sequence).

This clone was found a few times. This chain links TRBV5-1 with TRBJ2-2, with 8 positions matching TRBD2. Germline CDR1 reads SGHRS; CDR2 reads YFSETQ. V gave up 0 bases and J gave up 7 bases; unmatched junction bases: 8. This CDR3 region has 16 residues. The CDR3 loop is CASSLAERGRGGELFF. The CDR3 coding sequence is TGCGCCAGCAGCTTGGCCGAGCGGGGGCGAGGCGGGGAGCTGTTTTTT.

V is TRBV14 and J is TRBJ2-7; TRBD1 aligns across 10 bases. The CDR3 has 17 residues. Looked up from germline, CDR1 is SGHDN and CDR2 is FVKESK. The trim removed 3 bases at V and 3 bases at J, leaving 11 bases unmatched. CDR3 loop: CASSQTGGRGLDYEQYF. The CDR3 nucleotides are TGTGCCAGCAGCCAGACAGGGGGCAGGGGGCTCGACTACGAGCAGTACTTC.

V and J are TRBV2 and TRBJ2-7; D might be TRBD1 or TRBD2, each matching 5 bases. The germline V and J ends were trimmed by 7 bases and 5 bases, with 15 bases remaining between them. Germline-derived CDR1 and CDR2 are SNHLY and FYNNEI. This CDR3 has 13 amino acids. The CDR3 DNA is TGTGCCAGCACCGGGGCCCCGGACCACGAGCAGTACTTC. Residues: CASTGAPDHEQYF.

This chain links TRBV3-1 (or the pseudogene TRBV3-2) with TRBJ1-4; D gene unclear. The CDR3 runs 14 residues. Trimming took off 3 bases at V and 6 bases at J, with 11 bases between the two ends. Germline V CDR1 and CDR2: LGHDT, YNNKEL (reference sequence). CDR3 DNA sequence: TGTGCCAGCAGCCAGACGGGGAGGGATGAAAAACTGTTTTTT. Translating gives CASSQTGRDEKLFF.

The chain recombines TRBV4-2 with TRBJ1-1, with 8 bases matching TRBD1. In germline, CDR1 is LGHNA, CDR2 YNFKEQ. The V and J ends lost 4 bases and 5 bases, in that order; junction bases with no gene match: 9. CDR3 size: 15 residues. CDR3 nucleotides: TGTGCCAGCAGCCTTACCAACAGGGGGTTGACTGAAGCTTTCTTT. Translated: CASSLTNRGLTEAFF.

The rearrangement uses TRBV11-2 and TRBJ2-5, with TRBD2 matching 8 bases. The V and J ends lost 6 bases and 5 bases, in that order; junction bases with no gene match: 2. The CDR3 is made up of 12 amino acids. The V gene's germline CDR1 is SGHAT and CDR2 FQNNGV. The CDR3 DNA is TGTGCCAGCAGTTCGGGGGGGGAGACCCAGTACTTC. Its protein product is CASSSGGETQYF.